One and the same sample provided the 6 T cell receptor beta chains below, sequenced in a study of blood T cell repertoires in COVID-19. Only in-frame clones appear in the TCRdb table, and some are missing; sequencing was by immunoSEQ multiplex PCR. The top ten clones hold 2.6% of a sample with hundreds of thousands of clones, more than 75% of them seen once. The sequenced material came from PBMCs or T cells enriched from blood (not recorded which). These receptors all stem from a man between 60 and 75 years old who had recovered from COVID-19.

V gene TRBV5-1 combines with J gene TRBJ2-3; TRBD2 matches at 10 bases. Germline values: CDR1 SGHRS, CDR2 YFSETQ. The V segment lost 6 bases and the J segment 0 bases; nucleotides outside the gene matches: 4. The CDR3 is 15 residues long. This chain's CDR3 is CASTLAGASTDTQYF. The DNA of the CDR3 is TGCGCCAGCACGCTAGCGGGGGCTAGCACAGATACGCAGTATTTT. Full variable domain (missing parts from reference TRBV5-1 and TRBJ2-3): KAGVTQTPRYLIKTRGQQVTLSCSPISGHRSVSWYQQTPGQGLQFLFEYFSETQRNKGNFPGRFSGRQFSNSRSEMNVSTLELGDSALYLCASTLAGASTDTQYFGPGTRLTVL.

This clone has just one count. The V and J genes are TRBV7-8 and TRBJ2-3; TRBD2 matches at 12 bases. CDR3 length equals 16 residues. CDR1 and CDR2 (germline): SGHVS, FQNEAQ. With V trimmed by 5 bases and J by 2 bases, 5 bases remained unmatched. For the CDR3, the DNA is TGTGCCAGCAGCCGGAGGACTAGCGGGGTCACAGATACGCAGTATTTT. It encodes CASSRRTSGVTDTQYF.

The rearrangement links TRBV27 to TRBJ2-7; 12 bases agree with TRBD2. Looked up from germline, CDR1 is MNHEY and CDR2 is SMNVEV (reference sequence). CDR3 length: 17 residues. V shed 5 bases, J shed 1 base, and the junction held 9 bases outside the gene matches. The CDR3 DNA sequence: TGTGCCAGCAGTCCATCTAGCGGGGGGGTCATGTCCTACGAGCAGTACTTC. Residues: CASSPSSGGVMSYEQYF.

The V and J genes are TRBV9 and TRBJ2-5, with 8 bases that match TRBD1. V was pared by 3 bases and J by 1 base, with 2 bases of the junction left unmatched. Per the germline V gene, CDR1 is SGDLS and CDR2 is YYNGEE. The CDR3 is made up of 14 amino acids. The CDR3 DNA follows: TGTGCCAGCAGCGCCACAGGGGGCCAAGAGACCCAGTACTTC. Residues: CASSATGGQETQYF.

CDR3 nucleotide sequence: TGTGCCAGCCGCCCACTAGCGGGGGAGAACACCGGGGAGCTGTTTTTT. Amino acid sequence: CASRPLAGENTGELFF. The chain couples TRBV2 to TRBJ2-2; 11 positions agree with TRBD2. The germline gives CDR1 SNHLY, CDR2 FYNNEI. V trimming: 8 bases; J trimming: 1 base; junction bases outside the gene matches: 6. The length of the CDR3 is 16 residues.

V gene TRBV29-1 combines with J gene TRBJ2-2, with a weak D call TRBD2 (5 bases). This CDR3 region has 14 residues. Germline V CDR1 and CDR2: SQVTM, ANQGSEA. V was clipped by 3 bases and J by 0 bases, with 8 bases between them. As DNA, the CDR3 is TGCAGCGTTGAGGGAGTAGCGAACACCGGGGAGCTGTTTTTT. Its translation is CSVEGVANTGELFF.